A single sample gave rise to the 4 T cell receptor beta chains below, sequenced in a study of radiation and T cells in renal cell carcinoma. Sequencing used immunoSEQ multiplex PCR; TCRdb keeps in-frame clones, though not all of them. The data hold 150,000 to 200,000 clones, with roughly 90% observed a single time. Time point noted: blood 4 weeks post-SBRT, at nephrectomy. Regarding treatment: 15 Gy SBRT to primary tumor, nephrectomy 4 weeks later. Specimen: blood, collected from a patient whose treatment included radiotherapy and nephrectomy. All receptors derive from a woman aged 50 to 65 with renal cell carcinoma.

This chain connects TRBV7-2 to TRBJ2-7; possible D gene TRBD1, 6 bases. The CDR3 has 13 residues. Germline-derived CDR1 and CDR2 are SGHTA and FQGNSA. Trimming took 1 base from V and 7 from J, leaving 11 bases between them. This chain's CDR3 is CASSLGRDTEQYF. In DNA, the CDR3 is TGTGCCAGCAGCTTAGGCCGGGACACGGAGCAGTACTTC.

V usage is TRBV19 and J usage is TRBJ1-1; D is perhaps TRBD1 (5 bases). V lost 2 bases and J 1 base, leaving 17 bases between the germline ends. CDR3 length equals 17 residues. The germline V gene has CDR1 LNHDA and CDR2 SQIVND (reference sequence). The CDR3 sequence is CASSISFGWQGNTEAFF. CDR3 in DNA: TGTGCCAGTAGTATATCTTTTGGGTGGCAGGGGAACACTGAAGCTTTCTTT.

This clone was observed once. The genes are TRBV6-5 and TRBJ2-1, with TRBD1 matching 8 bases. After removal of 2 bases from V and 7 bases from J, the junction contained 10 bases not matched to a gene. The CDR3 runs to 16 residues. CDR1 MNHEY and CDR2 SVGAGI come from the germline V gene. The CDR3 nucleotides read TGTGCCAGCAGTTACCAGGGGGCCCAATATTTAAATGAGCAGTTCTTC. This gives the protein CASSYQGAQYLNEQFF.

The chain recombines TRBV7-6 with TRBJ2-3, with 9 bases aligning to TRBD2. This CDR3 is 15 amino acids long. In germline, CDR1 is SGHVS, CDR2 FNYEAQ. After removal of 1 base from V and 2 bases from J, the junction contained 1 base not matched to a gene. The chain's CDR3 is CASSLGGGDTDTQYF. The DNA for the CDR3 is TGTGCCAGCAGCTTAGGCGGGGGGGACACAGATACGCAGTATTTT.